This T cell receptor (beta chain) was obtained from a study of blood T cells in healthy people across ages. General study findings and limits: No one knew whether donors had CMV, which possibly confounded expanded clonotype changes. Compared with aged donors, long-lived donors showed fewer expanded clones, suggesting selection. Researchers judged that diversity estimates from one million T cells fell short of true values.

Alongside a J-beta primer mix, a sample-barcoded 5' primer served in a second PCR lasting 7 to 11 cycles. Carrying 12 random nucleotides, a template-switch adaptor labeled each individual cDNA molecule. Each CDR3 protein gets one entry after TCRdb re-called the 5' RACE reads with MiXCR. The sample lists 600,000 or so distinct CDR3 sequences, about 30% occurring once. Turning to this clonotype: The antigen is undetermined.

The germline V gene encodes CDR1 DFQATT and CDR2 SNEGSKA (reference sequence). The CDR3 extends over 13 amino acids. V was shortened by 5 bases and J by 0 bases, with 8 bases between the two germline ends. This sequence joins TRBV20-1 and TRBJ2-1; weak D call: TRBD1 (6 bases). What was sequenced was blood. The clonotype comes from a woman older than 75 in good health. CDR3 in amino acids: CSAEQGSYNEQFF. The CDR3 region has the DNA TGCAGTGCTGAACAGGGCTCCTACAATGAGCAGTTCTTC.